A selection of T cell receptor beta chains follows, all from one sample in a study of T cells in Graves' hyperthyroidism and ophthalmopathy. MiXCR, run by TCRdb on the multiplex PCR reads, gives a single entry per CDR3 protein. This table has around 300,000 distinct CDR3 sequences, around a fifth appearing once. Material: blood. These receptors were taken from a man aged 50-60 years with Graves' ophthalmopathy. CDR3s include the opening cysteine and the closing phenylalanine or tryptophan. The order of the fields is J gene, D gene, clone size, V gene, CDR3 protein, CDR3 DNA. A D gene is named only where the DNA matches it firmly. Size is stated for part of the rows, as once, few or many counts, or as a class when the clone is expanded.

TRBJ2-5	-	many	TRBV11-2	CASSLRTLGKETQYF	TGTGCCAGCAGTTTGAGGACTCTTGGAAAAGAGACCCAGTACTTC
TRBJ1-2	TRBD1	few	TRBV5-6	CASSLWDRGSDGYTF	TGTGCCAGCAGCTTGTGGGACAGGGGGTCTGATGGCTACACCTTC
TRBJ2-3	-	-	TRBV9	CASSPGSPDTQYF	TGTGCCAGCAGCCCAGGATCCCCAGATACGCAGTATTTT
TRBJ2-3	-	few	TRBV28	CASSFGLTDTQYF	TGTGCCAGCAGTTTTGGCCTGACAGATACGCAGTATTTT
TRBJ2-1	TRBD2	few	TRBV30	CAWTSGSSYNEQFF	TGTGCCTGGACTAGCGGGAGTAGTTACAATGAGCAGTTCTTC
TRBJ1-5	TRBD1	few	TRBV20-1	CSAPNRGYGQPQHF	TGCAGTGCGCCAAACAGGGGATACGGTCAGCCCCAGCATTTT
TRBJ2-3	-	many	TRBV6-1	CASSTLEGAGDTQYF	TGTGCCAGCAGTACCCTGGAAGGGGCCGGAGATACGCAGTATTTT
TRBJ2-1	TRBD2	many	TRBV3-1	CASSQEGLAENEQFF	TGTGCCAGCAGCCAAGAGGGACTAGCCGAGAATGAGCAGTTCTTC
TRBJ1-6	-	-	TRBV20-1	CSAGRAVNSPLHF	TGCAGTGCTGGGAGGGCAGTTAATTCACCCCTCCACTTT
TRBJ1-5	-	-	TRBV27	CASTLRGGQPQHF	TGTGCCAGCACCTTGCGGGGGGGGCAGCCCCAGCATTTT
TRBJ2-7	-	many	TRBV7-9	CASSFSGTPYEQYF	TGTGCCAGCAGCTTCTCGGGAACTCCCTACGAGCAGTACTTC
TRBJ1-3	TRBD1	-	TRBV15	CATSKQGYGNTIYF	TGTGCCACCAGTAAACAGGGGTATGGAAACACCATATATTTT
TRBJ2-7	-	-	TRBV9	CASSVGGYPDEQYF	TGTGCCAGCAGCGTAGGCGGCTACCCTGACGAGCAGTACTTC
TRBJ2-3	-	-	TRBV2	CASSGNAVATDTQYF	TGTGCCAGCAGTGGGAATGCCGTGGCCACAGATACGCAGTATTTT
TRBJ2-7	TRBD1	few	TRBV5-6	CASSLKDRGGHEQYF	TGTGCCAGCAGCTTGAAGGACAGGGGAGGCCACGAGCAGTACTTC
TRBJ2-5	-	many	TRBV28	CASSLGGRTMETQYF	TGTGCCAGCAGTTTAGGCGGACGGACGATGGAGACCCAGTACTTC
TRBJ2-7	TRBD1	many	TRBV24-1	CATSDGGQGGYEQYF	TGTGCCACCAGTGATGGAGGACAGGGGGGCTACGAGCAGTACTTC
TRBJ2-7	TRBD2	few	TRBV7-3	CASSSRLAGAYEQYF	TGTGCCAGCAGCTCTAGACTAGCGGGAGCTTACGAGCAGTACTTC
TRBJ1-1	TRBD1	few	TRBV10-1	CASRGDSPTEAFF	TGCGCCAGCAGAGGGGACAGCCCGACTGAAGCTTTCTTT
TRBJ2-7	-	-	TRBV11-2	CASSPKVDPYEQYF	TGTGCCAGCAGCCCTAAGGTCGACCCCTACGAGCAGTACTTC
TRBJ1-2	TRBD1	few	TRBV10-1	CASSESGTGGYTF	TGCGCCAGCAGTGAGTCCGGGACAGGGGGCTACACCTTC
TRBJ1-5	TRBD1	few	TRBV30	CAWSPQGAGGNQPQHF	TGTGCCTGGAGTCCTCAGGGGGCGGGGGGCAATCAGCCCCAGCATTTT
TRBJ2-3	-	many	TRBV5-1	CASSTVTDTQYF	TGCGCCAGCAGCACCGTCACAGATACGCAGTATTTT
TRBJ1-1	-	many	TRBV28	CASTKQGPEAFF	TGTGCCAGCACCAAACAAGGTCCTGAAGCTTTCTTT
TRBJ2-3	-	-	TRBV18	CASSIQGLEDTQYF	TGTGCCAGCTCCATCCAGGGGCTTGAAGATACGCAGTATTTT
TRBJ2-5	TRBD1	many	TRBV20-1	CSASQSGGFQETQYF	TGCAGTGCTAGTCAGTCAGGGGGCTTCCAAGAGACCCAGTACTTC
TRBJ2-5	TRBD1	-	TRBV7-6	CASSLLQGARETQYF	TGTGCCAGCAGCTTATTACAGGGGGCGCGAGAGACCCAGTACTTC
TRBJ1-1	-	many	TRBV18	CASSQTGNTEAFF	TGTGCCAGCTCACAGACGGGGAACACTGAAGCTTTCTTT
TRBJ2-1	TRBD1	few	TRBV7-9	CASSLPYPDRAVSYNEQFF	TGTGCCAGCAGCCTACCTTACCCGGACAGGGCGGTCTCCTACAATGAGCAGTTCTTC
TRBJ2-1	TRBD2	-	TRBV24-1	CATSGTSKFHEQFF	TGTGCCACCAGTGGGACTAGTAAATTTCATGAGCAGTTCTTC
TRBJ2-6	-	-	TRBV5-6	CASSLLYGANVLTF	TGTGCCAGCAGCTTGCTGTATGGGGCCAACGTCCTGACTTTC
TRBJ1-5	-	once	TRBV5-1	CASSDGTGDQPQHF	TGCGCCAGCAGCGACGGGACGGGGGATCAGCCCCAGCATTTT
TRBJ1-5	TRBD1	many	TRBV10-3	CAISGGTGNQPQHF	TGTGCCATCAGTGGTGGGACAGGGAATCAGCCCCAGCATTTT
TRBJ2-3	-	few	TRBV5-1	CASRNPSTDTQYF	TGCGCCAGCAGGAACCCTAGTACAGATACGCAGTATTTT
TRBJ2-7	TRBD1	many	TRBV3-1	CASSLDRGTYEQYF	TGTGCCAGCAGTCTGGACAGGGGAACCTACGAGCAGTACTTC
TRBJ2-3	-	few	TRBV14	CASSQADWGNTQYF	TGTGCCAGCAGCCAAGCCGATTGGGGTAATACGCAGTATTTT
TRBJ2-3	TRBD2	few	TRBV7-9	CASSSPGRDIAADTQYF	TGTGCCAGCAGCTCCCCGGGGAGGGATATCGCCGCAGATACGCAGTATTTT
TRBJ2-7	-	few	TRBV6-5	CASSYTDSRFEQYF	TGTGCCAGCAGTTACACGGACAGCAGATTCGAGCAGTACTTC
TRBJ2-3	TRBD2	many	TRBV11-2	CASSLSGGYTDTQYF	TGTGCCAGCAGCTTGAGCGGGGGGTACACAGATACGCAGTATTTT
TRBJ2-7	-	many	TRBV2	CASYDGREQYF	TGTGCCAGCTATGACGGGAGAGAGCAGTACTTC
TRBJ2-2	TRBD2	many	TRBV11-2	CASRRLAGRTGELFF	TGTGCCAGCAGGAGACTAGCGGGACGTACCGGGGAGCTGTTTTTT
TRBJ2-3	TRBD2	once	TRBV9	CASSVEAGDSDTQYF	TGTGCCAGCAGCGTAGAAGCGGGAGATTCAGATACGCAGTATTTT
TRBJ1-1	-	-	TRBV27	CASSLRWGGDTEAFF	TGTGCCAGCAGTTTACGCTGGGGGGGTGACACTGAAGCTTTCTTT
TRBJ2-7	-	many	TRBV7-9	CASSFERSPYEQYF	TGTGCCAGCAGCTTCGAGCGGAGCCCCTACGAGCAGTACTTC